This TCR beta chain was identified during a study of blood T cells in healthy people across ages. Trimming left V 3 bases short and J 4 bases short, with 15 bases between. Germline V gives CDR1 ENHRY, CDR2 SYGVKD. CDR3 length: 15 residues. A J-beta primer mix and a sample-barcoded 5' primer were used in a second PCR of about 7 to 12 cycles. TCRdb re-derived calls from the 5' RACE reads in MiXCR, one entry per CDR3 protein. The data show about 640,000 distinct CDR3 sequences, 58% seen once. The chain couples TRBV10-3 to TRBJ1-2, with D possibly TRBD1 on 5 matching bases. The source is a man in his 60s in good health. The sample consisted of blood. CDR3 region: CAISDGSQGGYGYTF. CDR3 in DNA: TGTGCCATCAGTGACGGAAGTCAGGGTGGCTATGGCTACACCTTC.